These 26 T cell receptor beta chains were all obtained from the same sample, sequenced in a study of blood T cell repertoires in COVID-19 (dated by TCRdb to about 2020). The library was made by the immunoSEQ multiplex PCR assay. The clones in this table, taken by TCRdb from immuneACCESS, are in-frame only. Not every clone is retained; where verified, under half of the shortfall comes from an unresolved V gene, and the cause of the rest is unknown. Recorded for this sample are some 220,000 clones; around 81% of them occurred a single time. Roughly 13% of the sample is held by the ten biggest clonotypes. Sequencing was performed on peripheral blood. The origin of the receptors is a human donor in a cohort sampled during active COVID-19.

V and J are TRBV3-1 (or the pseudogene TRBV3-2) and TRBJ1-1, with D unresolved. This CDR3 spans 13 amino acids. The V end lost 2 bases, the J end lost 1 base, and 5 bases lay between the germline ends. Germline assignment: CDR1 LGHDT and CDR2 YNNKEL (reference sequence). CDR3: CASSQIWNTEAFF. CDR3 coding DNA: TGTGCCAGCAGCCAAATATGGAACACTGAAGCTTTCTTT.

This clone occurred a few times. The chain uses TRBV4-1 and TRBJ1-5; D is perhaps TRBD1 (5 bases). CDR1 is MGHRA and CDR2 is YSYEKL in the germline V gene. This CDR3 has 16 amino acids. V was pared by 0 bases and J by 7 bases, with 16 bases between. CDR3 coding DNA: TGCGCCAGCAGCCAAGATTGGACCCAGGGTCCGCAGCCCCAGCATTTT. Protein: CASSQDWTQGPQPQHF.

The chain links TRBV5-1 to TRBJ2-2; 7 bases are shared with TRBD1. V lost 3 bases and J lost 3; bases outside the gene matches: 2. The CDR3 has 14 amino acids. Per the germline V gene, CDR1 is SGHRS and CDR2 is YFSETQ. The CDR3 spells CASSSGQDTGELFF. The CDR3 DNA sequence: TGCGCCAGCAGCTCCGGACAGGACACCGGGGAGCTGTTTTTT.

This clone was found a few times. V gene TRBV30 combines with J gene TRBJ2-3; D is ambiguous. The length of the CDR3 is 13 residues. V was pared by 0 bases and J by 0 bases, with 4 bases between. The germline gives CDR1 GTSNPN, CDR2 SVGIG (reference sequence). The CDR3 is CAWSVQSTDTQYF. The DNA of the CDR3 is TGTGCCTGGAGTGTACAGAGCACAGATACGCAGTATTTT.

The V call is TRBV3-1 (or the pseudogene TRBV3-2), the J call TRBJ1-2; D is unclear. The germline V and J ends were trimmed by 4 bases and 4 bases, with 16 bases remaining between them. The CDR3 runs 15 residues. The germline V gene encodes CDR1 LGHDT and CDR2 YNNKEL (reference sequence). The DNA of the CDR3 is TGTGCCAGCAGCCCTTCTGAGGGCGGCCCCTATGGCTACACCTTC. It is translated as CASSPSEGGPYGYTF.

The V gene is TRBV5-4, the J gene TRBJ2-5; 7 bases are shared with TRBD2. The CDR3 loop spans 14 amino acids. CDR1 and CDR2 from the germline V gene are SGHNT and YYREEE (reference sequence). Losses at the gene ends were 0 bases for V and 7 bases for J; bases not matched to a gene: 6. Here the CDR3 reads CASSLEGSGMTQYF. The CDR3 DNA sequence: TGTGCCAGCAGCTTGGAGGGGAGCGGGATGACCCAGTACTTC.

This clone showed up just a few times. The V call is TRBV7-9, the J call TRBJ1-1, with D maybe TRBD1 (5 bases). From germline, CDR1 is SEHNR and CDR2 FQNEAQ (reference sequence). This CDR3 has 16 residues. V was shortened by 5 bases and J by 2 bases, with 18 bases between the two germline ends. CDR3 amino acids: CASSATVGGYNTEAFF. CDR3 coding DNA: TGTGCCAGCAGCGCCACCGTCGGGGGATACAACACTGAAGCTTTCTTT.

This chain uses TRBV18 with TRBJ2-1, with TRBD1 matching 7 bases. Germline CDR1 and CDR2: KGHSH and LQKENI. The trim removed 0 bases at V and 5 bases at J, leaving 4 bases unmatched. CDR3 length equals 15 residues. The CDR3 loop reads CASSPPMTGNNEQFF. CDR3 DNA: TGTGCCAGCTCACCACCGATGACAGGGAACAATGAGCAGTTCTTC.

The rearrangement joins TRBV15 to TRBJ2-1; tentative D call: TRBD2 (6 bases). The CDR3 consists of 15 residues. Trimming shortened V by 0 bases and J by 7 bases, and 13 bases separated the two germline ends. Germline CDR1 is LNHNV and CDR2 is YYDKDF (reference sequence). CDR3 in DNA: TGTGCCACCAGCAGAGAGACGGGAGCTGGGAATGAGCAGTTCTTC. This gives the protein CATSRETGAGNEQFF.

The chain employs TRBV7-2 and TRBJ2-5, with 7 bases fitting TRBD2. The CDR3 is 15 amino acids. The V segment lost 4 bases and the J segment 5 bases; nucleotides outside the gene matches: 10. Germline V gives CDR1 SGHTA, CDR2 FQGNSA. The CDR3, as DNA: TGTGCCAGCAGCTGGGGGGGAAGTTGGGATGAGACCCAGTACTTC. Translating gives CASSWGGSWDETQYF.

The chain carries TRBV18 and TRBJ1-2; 7 bases align to TRBD1. The length of the CDR3 is 14 residues. With V trimmed by 2 bases and J by 7 bases, 7 bases remained unmatched. Germline V gene data show CDR1 as KGHSH and CDR2 as LQKENI. The CDR3 reads CASSPDREIGGYTF. The CDR3 region has the DNA TGTGCCAGCTCACCAGACAGGGAAATAGGTGGCTACACCTTC.

This clone has ten or more counts. The V and J genes are TRBV29-1 and TRBJ1-2, with D unclear. Trimming removed 5 bases from V and 6 bases from J, with 7 bases in between. Per germline, CDR1 SQVTM and CDR2 ANQGSEA. The CDR3 consists of 10 residues. The CDR3 bases are TGCAGCGTTACCACAGATGGCTACACCTTC. The encoded protein is CSVTTDGYTF. The full variable domain, completed using reference TRBV29-1 and TRBJ1-2, is SAVISQKPSRDICQRGTSLTIQCQVDSQVTMMFWYRQQPGQSLTLIATANQGSEATYESGFVIDKFPISRPNLTFSTLTVSNMSPEDSSIYLCSVTTDGYTFGSGTRLTVV.

The chain combines TRBV15 with TRBJ2-7; possible D gene TRBD1, 6 bases. The CDR3 has 13 residues. Trimming left V 5 bases short and J 4 bases short, with 12 bases between. Germline V gene data show CDR1 as LNHNV and CDR2 as YYDKDF (reference sequence). The chain's CDR3 is CATSGTRTYEQYF. In DNA, the CDR3 is TGTGCCACCAGCGGGACACGGACTTACGAGCAGTACTTC.

The rearrangement links TRBV6-4 to TRBJ2-7; 7 bases match TRBD1. Germline V gives CDR1 MRHNA, CDR2 SNTAGT. V lost 8 bases and J lost 1; bases outside the gene matches: 2. The CDR3 sequence is 12 residues long. CDR3 protein: CASQGQSYEQYF. CDR3 in DNA: TGTGCCAGCCAGGGACAGTCCTACGAGCAGTACTTC.

This clone was recorded a few times. The chain combines TRBV5-3 with TRBJ2-1, with TRBD1 matching 12 bases. TRBV5-3 is filed as an ORF, its function uncertain. V trimming: 4 bases; J trimming: 8 bases; junction bases outside the gene matches: 7. The CDR3 extends over 15 amino acids. CDR3 protein: CARSRRDRGLDEQFF. CDR3 coding DNA: TGTGCCAGAAGCAGGAGGGACAGGGGGCTGGATGAGCAGTTCTTC.

This clone was picked up one time. This chain uses TRBV7-2 with TRBJ2-1; D might be TRBD1 (6 bases). The V gene's germline CDR1 is SGHTA and CDR2 FQGNSA. This CDR3 spans 15 amino acids. Trimming cost V 4 bases and J 5 bases, with 15 bases left between them. CDR3 region: CASSSQGNEDNEQFF. CDR3 nucleotides: TGTGCCAGCAGCTCACAGGGAAACGAGGACAATGAGCAGTTCTTC.

The rearrangement joins TRBV5-6 to TRBJ2-5, with D maybe TRBD2 (7 bases). The CDR3 runs 16 residues. The germline CDR1 and CDR2 sequences are SGHDT and YYEEEE. Trimming took 4 bases from V and 4 from J, leaving 20 bases between them. CDR3 region: CASSRGRGRAGETQYF. In DNA, the CDR3 is TGTGCCAGCAGCCGGGGTAGGGGGAGGGCTGGAGAGACCCAGTACTTC.

V usage is TRBV5-1 and J usage is TRBJ2-5; 7 bases fit TRBD1. Germline CDR1 and CDR2: SGHRS and YFSETQ. J gave up 3 bases and V 5 bases, and 10 bases lay outside the gene matches. This CDR3 is 15 amino acids long. The CDR3 reads CASRIQGSFEETQYF. The CDR3 bases are TGCGCCAGCAGGATACAGGGGAGTTTTGAAGAGACCCAGTACTTC. Looking up the rest from reference TRBV5-1 and TRBJ2-5 gives the full variable domain: KAGVTQTPRYLIKTRGQQVTLSCSPISGHRSVSWYQQTPGQGLQFLFEYFSETQRNKGNFPGRFSGRQFSNSRSEMNVSTLELGDSALYLCASRIQGSFEETQYFGPGTRLLVL.

This chain joins TRBV6-2 or TRBV6-3 and TRBJ2-2, with D perhaps matching TRBD2 (5 bases). V was shortened by 3 bases and J by 7 bases, with 15 bases between the two germline ends. This CDR3 has 15 residues. Germline CDR1 is MNHEY and CDR2 is SVGEGT. The CDR3 sequence is CASSYVAGVGGELFF. CDR3 nucleotides: TGTGCCAGCAGTTATGTAGCCGGGGTCGGCGGGGAGCTGTTTTTT.

J is TRBJ2-2 and V is TRBV15; a weak D match, TRBD1 (6 bases). Trimming took off 5 bases at V and 5 bases at J, with 9 bases between the two ends. The CDR3 is 13 residues long. Germline CDR1 LNHNV, CDR2 YYDKDF (reference sequence). CDR3 nucleotide sequence: TGTGCCACCAGCCTGGGACATACCGGGGAGCTGTTTTTT. Protein product: CATSLGHTGELFF.

This clone was observed a single time. The chain uses TRBV7-2 and TRBJ2-7, with TRBD1 matching 7 bases. Germline trimming cut 5 bases from V and 0 bases from J; bases unmatched to any gene: 4. The CDR3 sequence is 14 residues long. Germline V gene lookup returns CDR1 SGHTA and CDR2 FQGNSA. CDR3 DNA sequence: TGTGCCAGCAGCGACCGGGACAGCTCCTACGAGCAGTACTTC. Amino acid sequence: CASSDRDSSYEQYF.

Turning to this clone: This CDR3 is also generated by other DNA sequences in the sample. V and J are TRBV4-2 and TRBJ1-6; no definite D call. CDR3 length: 16 amino acids. Germline assignment: CDR1 LGHNA and CDR2 YNFKEQ. V lost 4 bases and J 0 bases, leaving 10 bases between the germline ends. This CDR3 reads CASSREGGSYNSPLHF. CDR3 DNA: TGTGCCAGCAGCCGGGAAGGAGGCTCCTATAATTCACCCCTCCACTTT.

The chain uses TRBV11-3 and TRBJ2-1; 9 bases fit TRBD1. Germline CDR1 and CDR2: SGHNT and YENEEA. V dropped 4 bases and J dropped 5; count of bases not matched to a gene: 3. The length of the CDR3 is 14 residues. This CDR3 reads CASSWDRENNEQFF. CDR3 sequence (DNA): TGTGCCAGCAGCTGGGACAGGGAAAACAATGAGCAGTTCTTC.

This chain connects TRBV3-1 (or the pseudogene TRBV3-2) to TRBJ2-1; D is unresolved. Trimming shortened V by 4 bases and J by 8 bases, and 15 bases separated the two germline ends. CDR1 and CDR2 (germline): LGHDT, YNNKEL (reference sequence). This CDR3 is 14 amino acids long. CDR3 loop: CASSRLGDFDEQFF. DNA of the CDR3: TGTGCCAGCAGCCGCTTGGGCGATTTTGATGAGCAGTTCTTC.

This sequence joins TRBV7-9 and TRBJ2-3; TRBD2 matches at 12 bases. CDR1 and CDR2 (germline): SEHNR, FQNEAQ (reference sequence). The J segment lost 8 bases and the V segment lost 2 bases, leaving 5 bases of the junction unmatched. CDR3 size: 15 residues. In DNA, the CDR3 is TGTGCCAGCAGCTTACTAGCGGGGGGGCCGGGTACGCAGTATTTT. Residues: CASSLLAGGPGTQYF.

The chain couples TRBV28 to TRBJ2-3, with 13 positions matching TRBD2. The CDR3 covers 15 residues. Trimming at V came to 8 bases and at J to 3 bases, leaving 5 bases not matched to a gene. The germline V gene has CDR1 MDHEN and CDR2 SYDVKM. CDR3 region: CASSELAGGTDTQYF. The DNA for the CDR3 is TGTGCCAGCTCAGAACTAGCGGGGGGGACAGATACGCAGTATTTT. Based on the CDR3 plus reference TRBV28 and TRBJ2-3, the full variable domain is DVKVTQSSRYLVKRTGEKVFLECVQDMDHENMFWYRQDPGLGLRLIYFSYDVKMKEKGDIPEGYSVSREKKERFSLILESASTNQTSMYLCASSELAGGTDTQYFGPGTRLTVL.